This T cell receptor (beta chain) emerged from a study of beta chain features in type 1 diabetes. Per the germline V gene, CDR1 is PRHDT and CDR2 is FYEKMQ (reference sequence). The ends lost 3 bases at V and 8 bases at J; junction bases unmatched: 3. CDR3 length equals 15 residues. Expressed TCRB transcripts got sequenced, as all isolated RNA was reverse transcribed. Sequencing used immunoSEQ multiplex PCR; TCRdb keeps in-frame clones, though not all of them. The data show some 150,000 clones, with 11% seen just once and approximately 2% held by the top ten. Sequenced material: central memory CD4+ T cells from blood. This clonotype was sampled from a man aged 18 to 30 in good health. The chain joins TRBV13 to TRBJ2-1; the match to TRBD2 covers 14 bases. As DNA, the CDR3 is TGTGCCAGCAGCTTGGGACTAGCGGGAGCGGATGAGCAGTTCTTC. Encoded protein: CASSLGLAGADEQFF.